This T cell receptor (beta chain) was identified in a study of cytomegalovirus exposure and HLA in healthy donors. Study-level points and caveats: Across donors, sequencing depth was assumed by presence/absence analyses to be roughly uniform.

Use of 60 Vbeta and 13 Jbeta primers characterized the PCR. Source study methods: A later analysis counted 80 million or so unique TCR beta chains, about 11 million shared. The protocol was immunoSEQ multiplex PCR, while the TCRdb copy is restricted to in-frame clones and leaves out a portion. V and J calls plus clone size are reproduced from that table; the DNA served to infer D and trimming. The sample has fewer than 100,000 clones; approximately 7.6% are singletons. Germline CDR1 SGHNT, CDR2 YYREEE (reference sequence). V was shortened by 0 bases and J by 4 bases, with 7 bases between the two germline ends. CDR3 length: 14 amino acids. Of note for this clone: The antigen remains undetermined.

The chain combines TRBV5-4 with TRBJ1-4, with D maybe TRBD1 (5 bases). The receptor's source is a man in his forties or fifties in good health and CMV-seronegative. The sample comprised PBMCs. The CDR3 DNA reads as TGTGCCAGCAGCTTGGGACAGAGTAATGAAAAACTGTTTTTT. Protein sequence: CASSLGQSNEKLFF.